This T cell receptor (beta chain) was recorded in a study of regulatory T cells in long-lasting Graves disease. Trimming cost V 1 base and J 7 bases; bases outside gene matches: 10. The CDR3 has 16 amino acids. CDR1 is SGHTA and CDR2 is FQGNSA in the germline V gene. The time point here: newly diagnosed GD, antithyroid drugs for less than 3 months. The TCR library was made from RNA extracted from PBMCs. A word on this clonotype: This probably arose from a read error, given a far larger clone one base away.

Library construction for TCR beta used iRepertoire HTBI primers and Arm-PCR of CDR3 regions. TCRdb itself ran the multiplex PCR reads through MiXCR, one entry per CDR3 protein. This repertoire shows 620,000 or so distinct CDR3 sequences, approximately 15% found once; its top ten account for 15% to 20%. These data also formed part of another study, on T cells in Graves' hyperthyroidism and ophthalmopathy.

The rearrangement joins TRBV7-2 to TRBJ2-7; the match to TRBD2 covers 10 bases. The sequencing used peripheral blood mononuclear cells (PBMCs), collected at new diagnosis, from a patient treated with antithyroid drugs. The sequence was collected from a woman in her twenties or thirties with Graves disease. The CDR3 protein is CASSLGTSGSYNEQYF. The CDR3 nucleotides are TGTGCCAGCAGCTTAGGGACTAGCGGATCCTACAATGAGCAGTACTTC.